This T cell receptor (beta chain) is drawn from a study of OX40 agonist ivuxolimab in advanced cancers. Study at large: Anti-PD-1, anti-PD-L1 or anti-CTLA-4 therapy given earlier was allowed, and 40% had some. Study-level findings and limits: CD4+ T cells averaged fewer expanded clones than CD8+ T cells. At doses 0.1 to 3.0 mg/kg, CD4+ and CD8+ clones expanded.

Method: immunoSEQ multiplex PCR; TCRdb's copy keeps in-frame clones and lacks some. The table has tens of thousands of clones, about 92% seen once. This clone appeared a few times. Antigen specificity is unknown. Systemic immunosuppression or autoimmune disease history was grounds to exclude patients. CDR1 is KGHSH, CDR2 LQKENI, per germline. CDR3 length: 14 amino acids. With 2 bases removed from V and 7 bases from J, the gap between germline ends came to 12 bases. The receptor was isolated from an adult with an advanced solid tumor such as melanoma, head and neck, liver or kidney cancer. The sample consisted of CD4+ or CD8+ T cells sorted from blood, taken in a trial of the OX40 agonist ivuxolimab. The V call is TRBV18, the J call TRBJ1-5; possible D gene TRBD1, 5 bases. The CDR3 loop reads CASSPFRDEQPQHF. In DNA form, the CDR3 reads TGTGCCAGCTCACCATTCAGGGACGAACAGCCCCAGCATTTT.